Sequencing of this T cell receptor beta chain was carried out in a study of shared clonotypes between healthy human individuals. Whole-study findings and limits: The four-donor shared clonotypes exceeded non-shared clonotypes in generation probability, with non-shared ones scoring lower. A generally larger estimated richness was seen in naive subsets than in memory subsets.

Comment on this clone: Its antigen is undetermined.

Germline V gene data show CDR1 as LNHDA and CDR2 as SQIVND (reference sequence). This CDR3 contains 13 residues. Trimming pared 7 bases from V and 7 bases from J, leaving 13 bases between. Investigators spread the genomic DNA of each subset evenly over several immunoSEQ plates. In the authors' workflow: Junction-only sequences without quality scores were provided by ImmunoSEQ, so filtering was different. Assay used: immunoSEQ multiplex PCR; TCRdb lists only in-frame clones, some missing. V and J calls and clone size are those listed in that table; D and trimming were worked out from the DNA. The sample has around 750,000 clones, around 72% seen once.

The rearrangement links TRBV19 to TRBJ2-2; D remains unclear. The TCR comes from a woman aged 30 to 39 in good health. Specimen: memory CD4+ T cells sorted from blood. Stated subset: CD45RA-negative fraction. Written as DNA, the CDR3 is TGTGCCAGTAATACTGAGCGTTACGGGGAGCTGTTTTTT. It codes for CASNTERYGELFF. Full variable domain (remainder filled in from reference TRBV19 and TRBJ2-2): DGGITQSPKYLFRKEGQNVTLSCEQNLNHDAMYWYRQDPGQGLRLIYYSQIVNDFQKGDIAEGYSVSREKKESFPLTVTSAQKNPTAFYLCASNTERYGELFFGEGSRLTVL.